Following are 23 T cell receptor beta chains from one sample sequenced in a study of a mutant IDH1 vaccine in newly diagnosed glioma (dated by TCRdb to about 2021). Their antigens are not known. Libraries were prepared through the immunoSEQ multiplex PCR assay. Drawn from immuneACCESS, this table holds only the in-frame rearrangements with V and J called that TCRdb kept. Clones are partly lost; checked studies trace under half to an unresolved V gene and leave the rest unexplained. The sample yields roughly 50,000 clones; roughly 80% were counted once. Of the sample, over 3% falls within the top ten clones. This specimen's time point label, interpreted: week 5, during vaccination. A 20-mer mutant IDH1 peptide at 300 micrograms in Montanide made up each vaccine dose, which was injected subcutaneously together with topical imiquimod. Specimen: PBMCs, collected from a glioma patient whose treatment included an IDH1 peptide vaccine. The receptors were gathered from a woman aged 18-29 years with glioma. Some clones in this sample may be carry-over from other donors' samples.

This clone is labeled as medium-sized. The rearrangement links TRBV30 to TRBJ2-1, with TRBD2 identical over 7 bases. From germline, CDR1 is GTSNPN and CDR2 SVGIG (reference sequence). V lost 4 bases, J lost 1 base, and 4 bases stayed unmatched. CDR3 length equals 14 residues. The DNA for the CDR3 is TGTGCCTGGAATTGGGGAGGGTCCTACAATGAGCAGTTCTTC. Translated: CAWNWGGSYNEQFF.

The V and J genes are TRBV19 and TRBJ1-4, with 8 positions matching TRBD1. The CDR3 is 16 residues long. With V trimmed by 8 bases and J by 7 bases, 15 bases remained unmatched. Germline values: CDR1 LNHDA, CDR2 SQIVND (reference sequence). DNA for the CDR3: TGTGCCAGTGCCAGGTACCCGGAGACAGGGGTTGAAAAACTGTTTTTT. This encodes CASARYPETGVEKLFF.

This chain links TRBV5-1 with TRBJ1-3, with D perhaps TRBD1 (5 bases). The CDR3 totals 15 residues. V was pared by 4 bases and J by 0 bases, with 11 bases between. In germline, CDR1 is SGHRS, CDR2 YFSETQ. The CDR3 region has the DNA TGCGCCAGCAGCCCTGGGGGGGGCTCTGGAAACACCATATATTTT. It encodes CASSPGGGSGNTIYF.

This chain uses TRBV10-3 with TRBJ1-2; D ambiguous. The V end was cut by 0 bases, the J end by 4 bases, with 9 bases between. Germline CDR1 is ENHRY and CDR2 is SYGVKD. The CDR3 contains 14 residues. CDR3 sequence (DNA): TGTGCCATCAGTGAGTCGTGGAGTCTCTATGGCTACACCTTC. It codes for CAISESWSLYGYTF.

The chain recombines TRBV5-1 with TRBJ1-5; TRBD1 agrees at 10 bases. CDR1 and CDR2 from the germline V gene are SGHRS and YFSETQ. CDR3 length equals 15 residues. Germline trimming cut 0 bases from V and 8 bases from J; bases unmatched to any gene: 5. The CDR3 DNA reads TGCGCCAGCAGCTTGGGACAGGGGGCGTTGGAGCCCCAGCATTTT. Translating it yields CASSLGQGALEPQHF. The whole variable domain, remainder taken from reference TRBV5-1 and TRBJ1-5, is KAGVTQTPRYLIKTRGQQVTLSCSPISGHRSVSWYQQTPGQGLQFLFEYFSETQRNKGNFPGRFSGRQFSNSRSEMNVSTLELGDSALYLCASSLGQGALEPQHFGDGTRLSIL.

The CDR3: CASSQVKRGGYNEQFF. CDR3 sequence (DNA): TGCGCCAGCAGCCAAGTTAAGCGGGGGGGCTACAATGAGCAGTTCTTC. The chain couples TRBV4-3 to TRBJ2-1; 10 bases agree with TRBD2. The CDR3 is 16 amino acids. V was clipped by 1 base and J by 3 bases; unmatched bases: 3. Germline assignment: CDR1 LGHNA and CDR2 YSLEER.

The chain has TRBV7-9 and TRBJ1-4, with TRBD1 matching 7 bases. CDR1 is SEHNR and CDR2 is FQNEAQ in the germline V gene (reference sequence). This CDR3 contains 16 residues. The junction had 6 bases not matched to a gene; V was cut back by 1 base and J by 4 bases. The CDR3 nucleotides read TGTGCCAGCAGCTTAGGAGAAGGGGGCCATAATGAAAAACTGTTTTTT. It codes for CASSLGEGGHNEKLFF.

CDR3 sequence (DNA): TGTGCCAGCAGGGGGACAGTGAACACTGAAGCTTTCTTT. Its protein is CASRGTVNTEAFF. The chain joins TRBV6-1 to TRBJ1-1; 7 bases are shared with TRBD1. The J segment lost 0 bases and the V segment lost 6 bases, leaving 1 base of the junction unmatched. This CDR3 is built from 13 residues. From germline, CDR1 is MNHNS and CDR2 SASEGT.

The chain joins TRBV4-3 to TRBJ1-4, with a weak D call TRBD1 (5 bases). The germline V gene has CDR1 LGHNA and CDR2 YSLEER. The CDR3 is 16 amino acids. V dropped 0 bases and J dropped 4 bases, with 12 bases sitting between them. CDR3 nucleotides: TGCGCCAGCAGCCAAGATGGCGACAGAATTAATGAAAAACTGTTTTTT. Translating gives CASSQDGDRINEKLFF.

CDR3 loop: CASSFAGTGRYEQYF. The CDR3 coding sequence is TGTGCCAGCAGTTTCGCCGGGACAGGTCGTTACGAGCAGTACTTC. The rearrangement links TRBV28 to TRBJ2-7, with 8 bases matching TRBD1. Germline V gene lookup returns CDR1 MDHEN and CDR2 SYDVKM. CDR3 size: 15 residues. The V and J ends lost 3 bases and 4 bases, in that order; junction bases with no gene match: 8.

V and J are TRBV9 and TRBJ2-5; a possible D gene is TRBD1 (6 bases). This CDR3 is 14 amino acids long. Between the trimmed V and J ends, which lost 4 bases and 0 bases, there was a span of 10 bases. Germline-derived CDR1 and CDR2 are SGDLS and YYNGEE. CDR3: CASSSRTDQETQYF. In DNA form, the CDR3 reads TGTGCCAGCAGCTCACGGACAGACCAAGAGACCCAGTACTTC.

V gene TRBV6-5 combines with J gene TRBJ1-5, with D possibly matching TRBD1 (5 bases). The CDR3 covers 15 residues. V gave up 3 bases and J gave up 4 bases, with 13 bases separating them. Per germline, CDR1 MNHEY and CDR2 SVGAGI. The CDR3 DNA reads as TGTGCCAGCAGTTATTCCGGGGGGTCGAATCAGCCCCAGCATTTT. This encodes CASSYSGGSNQPQHF.

The CDR3 protein is CASSLRASGANTGELFF. In DNA form, the CDR3 reads TGTGCCAGTAGCCTGAGGGCTAGCGGAGCGAACACCGGGGAGCTGTTTTTT. The rearrangement links TRBV19 to TRBJ2-2; 7 bases fit TRBD2. The CDR3 has 17 residues. V lost 6 bases to trimming and J lost 0 bases; unmatched junction nucleotides: 10. Germline V CDR1 and CDR2: LNHDA, SQIVND (reference sequence).

The chain's CDR3 is CASSVGGHGLYEQYF. In nucleotides, the CDR3 is TGTGCCAGCAGTGTGGGCGGACATGGCCTCTACGAGCAGTACTTC. J is TRBJ2-7 and V is TRBV14, with D possibly matching TRBD1 (5 bases). With 6 bases removed from V and 3 bases from J, the gap between germline ends came to 18 bases. The CDR3 consists of 15 residues. The germline gives CDR1 SGHDN, CDR2 FVKESK.

The sample holds a few counts of this clone. The rearrangement links TRBV11-2 to TRBJ2-6; D is possibly TRBD1 (5 bases). The CDR3 sequence is 15 residues long. With 4 bases removed from V and 1 base from J, the gap between germline ends came to 8 bases. CDR1 is SGHAT and CDR2 is FQNNGV in the germline V gene. This CDR3 reads CASSSQGSGANVLTF. The CDR3 region has the DNA TGTGCCAGCAGCTCCCAGGGTTCTGGGGCCAACGTCCTGACTTTC.

This clone is deemed medium-sized. The rearrangement uses TRBV6-1 and TRBJ1-1, with 11 bases identical to TRBD1. The germline CDR1 and CDR2 sequences are MNHNS and SASEGT. Trimming removed 5 bases from V and 8 bases from J; junction bases left unmatched: 10. This CDR3 contains 15 residues. The CDR3 loop is CASSISGTGGSEAFF. CDR3 bases: TGTGCCAGCAGTATTTCCGGGACAGGGGGATCGGAAGCTTTCTTT.

The chain employs TRBV18 and TRBJ2-3; D possibly matches TRBD1 or TRBD2 (5 bases each). Germline CDR1 reads KGHSH; CDR2 reads LQKENI. This CDR3 has 14 residues. With 5 bases removed from V and 3 bases from J, the gap between germline ends came to 12 bases. CDR3 loop: CASSSERGTDTQYF. CDR3 DNA: TGTGCCAGCTCATCGGAGAGGGGTACAGATACGCAGTATTTT.

This clone came up once. The chain uses TRBV4-1 and TRBJ2-7, with 8 bases fitting TRBD2. Trimming cost V 2 bases and J 2 bases; bases outside gene matches: 8. Germline loops: CDR1 MGHRA, CDR2 YSYEKL. The CDR3 spans 16 residues. CDR3 protein: CASSQTLTSATYEQYF. CDR3 bases: TGCGCCAGCAGCCAAACTTTGACTAGCGCGACCTACGAGCAGTACTTC.

The CDR3 DNA follows: TGTGCCAGCAGTCTTCAGGGAGGCACCGGGGAGCTGTTTTTT. As protein: CASSLQGGTGELFF. The chain joins TRBV27 to TRBJ2-2; a possible D gene is TRBD2 (6 bases). Trimming took off 5 bases at V and 4 bases at J, with 11 bases between the two ends. The CDR3 contains 14 residues. Germline V gives CDR1 MNHEY, CDR2 SMNVEV (reference sequence).

The rearrangement joins TRBV10-3 to TRBJ2-5; D not certain. The CDR3 extends over 11 amino acids. Germline V gene lookup returns CDR1 ENHRY and CDR2 SYGVKD. V lost 2 bases to trimming and J lost 3 bases, with 1 base between them. The CDR3 protein is CAISEKETQYF. The CDR3 DNA sequence: TGTGCCATCAGTGAGAAAGAGACCCAGTACTTC.

The genes are TRBV6-5 and TRBJ1-2; D remains unclear. With 0 bases removed from V and 8 bases from J, the gap between germline ends came to 13 bases. Germline CDR1 MNHEY, CDR2 SVGAGI. The CDR3 sequence is 14 residues long. The CDR3 region is CASSYSEGIKGYTF. CDR3 bases: TGTGCCAGCAGTTACTCAGAAGGGATCAAGGGCTACACCTTC.

This rearrangement joins TRBV5-6 to TRBJ2-1; possible D gene TRBD1, 6 bases. CDR1 and CDR2 from the germline V gene are SGHDT and YYEEEE. The CDR3 is 12 amino acids. Deletions cut 1 base from V and 12 bases from J, with 11 bases between. Here the CDR3 DNA reads TGTGCCAGCAGCTTGTCAGGGGATGGGCAGTTCTTC. This encodes CASSLSGDGQFF.

The rearrangement links TRBV7-9 to TRBJ2-3; 8 nucleotides agree with TRBD1. CDR1 SEHNR and CDR2 FQNEAQ come from the germline V gene (reference sequence). V lost 2 bases, J lost 4 bases, and 8 bases stayed unmatched. The CDR3 loop spans 16 amino acids. The CDR3 nucleotides read TGTGCCAGCAGCTTACCCCTGACAGGGGACGCAGATACGCAGTATTTT. Translated, it gives CASSLPLTGDADTQYF. The full variable domain, in which reference TRBV7-9 and TRBJ2-3 provide the parts outside the CDR3, is DTGVSQNPRHKITKRGQNVTFRCDPISEHNRLYWYRQTLGQGPEFLTYFQNEAQLEKSRLLSDRFSAERPKGSFSTLEIQRTEQGDSAMYLCASSLPLTGDADTQYFGPGTRLTVL.